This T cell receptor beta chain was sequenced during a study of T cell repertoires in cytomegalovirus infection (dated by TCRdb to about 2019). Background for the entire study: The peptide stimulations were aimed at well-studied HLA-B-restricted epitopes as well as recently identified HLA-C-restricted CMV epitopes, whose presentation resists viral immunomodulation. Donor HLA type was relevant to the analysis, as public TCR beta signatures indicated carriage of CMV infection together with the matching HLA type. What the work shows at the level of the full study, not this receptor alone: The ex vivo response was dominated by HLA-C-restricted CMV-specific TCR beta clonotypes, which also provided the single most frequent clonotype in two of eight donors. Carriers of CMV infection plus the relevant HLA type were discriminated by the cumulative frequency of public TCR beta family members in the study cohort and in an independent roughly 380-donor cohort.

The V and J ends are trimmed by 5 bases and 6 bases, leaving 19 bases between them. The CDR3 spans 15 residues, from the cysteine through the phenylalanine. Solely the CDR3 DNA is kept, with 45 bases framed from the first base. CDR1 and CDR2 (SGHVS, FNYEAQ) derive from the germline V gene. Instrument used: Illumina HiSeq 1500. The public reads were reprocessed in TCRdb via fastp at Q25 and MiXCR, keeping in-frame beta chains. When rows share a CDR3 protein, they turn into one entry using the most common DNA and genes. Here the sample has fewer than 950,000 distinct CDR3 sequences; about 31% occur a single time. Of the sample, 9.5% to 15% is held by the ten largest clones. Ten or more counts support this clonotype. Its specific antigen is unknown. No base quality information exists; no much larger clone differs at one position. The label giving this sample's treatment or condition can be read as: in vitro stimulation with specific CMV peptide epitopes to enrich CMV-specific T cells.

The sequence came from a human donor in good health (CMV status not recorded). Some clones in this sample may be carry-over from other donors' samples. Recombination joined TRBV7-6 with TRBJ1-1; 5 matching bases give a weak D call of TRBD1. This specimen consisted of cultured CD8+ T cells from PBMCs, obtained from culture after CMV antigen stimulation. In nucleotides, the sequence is TGTGCCAGCAGCCGTGAGTTTGGGGGAAAAGCTGAAGCTTTCTTT. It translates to CASSREFGGKAEAFF.